Shown below are 15 T cell receptor beta chains from a single sample sequenced in a study of blood T cells in healthy people across ages. Alongside a J-beta primer mix, a sample-barcoded 5' primer served in a second PCR lasting about 6 to 12 cycles. TCRdb fed the 5' RACE reads into MiXCR, producing one record per CDR3 protein. The sample records over 1,200,000 distinct CDR3 sequences, roughly 64% being singletons. Sequencing was carried out using blood. These TCRs come from a man aged 18 to 30 in good health.

The rearrangement joins TRBV2 to TRBJ2-7; D unclear. The CDR3 spans 13 residues. Looked up from germline, CDR1 is SNHLY and CDR2 is FYNNEI. Trimming shortened V by 4 bases and J by 2 bases, and 9 bases separated the two germline ends. The chain's CDR3 is CASSGGGTYEQYF. The CDR3 nucleotides are TGTGCCAGCAGTGGCGGCGGAACCTACGAGCAGTACTTC. Complete variable domain (other parts from reference TRBV2 and TRBJ2-7): EPEVTQTPSHQVTQMGQEVILRCVPISNHLYFYWYRQILGQKVEFLVSFYNNEISEKSEIFDDQFSVERPDGSNFTLKIRSTKLEDSAMYFCASSGGGTYEQYFGPGTRLTVT.

The rearrangement uses TRBV12-3 or TRBV12-4 and TRBJ1-6; D remains ambiguous. Trimming stripped 2 bases from V and 10 bases from J, with 3 bases between. The CDR3 is 11 residues long. CDR3 nucleotides: TGTGCCAGCAGTTTAAAGTCACCCCTCCACTTT. Protein: CASSLKSPLHF.

This rearrangement joins TRBV7-2 to TRBJ2-3, with D hard to call. V was trimmed by 0 bases and J by 3 bases, leaving 10 bases between them. This CDR3 has 15 amino acids. CDR1 is SGHTA and CDR2 is FQGNSA in the germline V gene. The DNA for the CDR3 is TGTGCCAGCAGCTTAGCTTCCCAAGGGACAGATACGCAGTATTTT. This encodes CASSLASQGTDTQYF.

V usage is TRBV15 and J usage is TRBJ2-3; either TRBD1 or TRBD2 may fit D (5 bases each). V was pared by 4 bases and J by 4 bases, with 21 bases between. Germline CDR1 LNHNV, CDR2 YYDKDF (reference sequence). The CDR3 has 17 residues. Here the CDR3 DNA reads TGTGCCACCAGCACCCCATCCGGGACGCAAGGCCCAGATACGCAGTATTTT. It yields the protein CATSTPSGTQGPDTQYF.

V and J are TRBV6-6 and TRBJ2-1; no definite D call. Germline V gene sequence: CDR1 MNHNY, CDR2 SVGAGI (reference sequence). The V gene lost 6 bases and the J gene lost 8 bases, with 11 bases spanning the gap. This CDR3 is 12 amino acids long. The CDR3 sequence is CASSQNSDEQFF. CDR3 in DNA: TGTGCCAGCAGCCAGAACTCAGATGAGCAGTTCTTC.

The chain employs TRBV7-6 and TRBJ2-7; TRBD2 is a possible D gene (6 bases). This CDR3 region has 13 residues. Germline loops: CDR1 SGHVS, CDR2 FNYEAQ. The CDR3 region is CAGPGVYIHEQYF. In DNA, the CDR3 is TGTGCGGGACCGGGAGTGTATATCCACGAGCAGTACTTC.

The chain has TRBV10-3 and TRBJ2-1, with 12 nucleotides matching TRBD2. Germline CDR1 is ENHRY and CDR2 is SYGVKD. V was pared by 7 bases and J by 9 bases, with 7 bases of the junction left unmatched. The CDR3 extends over 14 amino acids. The CDR3 spells CAIKLAGGPSEQFF. Here the CDR3 DNA reads TGTGCCATCAAGCTAGCGGGAGGGCCTAGTGAGCAGTTCTTC.

The J gene is TRBJ2-3, the V gene TRBV9, with a tentative D call TRBD2 (5 bases). In germline, CDR1 is SGDLS, CDR2 YYNGEE. The CDR3 length is 12 residues. The V end lost 3 bases, the J end lost 5 bases, and 7 bases lay between the germline ends. The chain's CDR3 is CASSGGGDTQYF. In DNA, the CDR3 is TGTGCCAGCAGCGGAGGAGGAGATACGCAGTATTTT.

V gene TRBV20-1 combines with J gene TRBJ2-3; D is undetermined. Trimming left V 6 bases short and J 2 bases short, with 12 bases between. The CDR3 has 13 residues. CDR1 is DFQATT and CDR2 is SNEGSKA in the germline V gene (reference sequence). CDR3 sequence (DNA): TGCAGTGCCGGGCCTCATTCCACAGATACGCAGTATTTT. This gives the protein CSAGPHSTDTQYF.

This chain links TRBV7-2 with TRBJ1-6; no reliable D call. Germline V gene data show CDR1 as SGHTA and CDR2 as FQGNSA. CDR3 size: 14 residues. V dropped 5 bases and J dropped 4 bases, with 9 bases sitting between them. The CDR3 sequence: CASSLTDYNSPLHF. DNA for the CDR3: TGTGCCAGCAGCCTGACGGATTATAATTCACCCCTCCACTTT.

This rearrangement joins TRBV12-3 or TRBV12-4 to TRBJ2-7; D uncertain. The J call could be wrong; TRBJ2-5 is a better fit for the DNA end. The CDR3 runs 14 residues. CDR3 sequence reads: CASSLLGLKETQYF. The DNA for the CDR3 is TGTGCCAGCAGTTTGTTGGGCCTGAAAGAGACCCAGTACTTC.

This clonotype was picked up one time. The CDR3 coding sequence is TGTGCCAGCAGCTTGGGAGAGGTCGTCCGACGCTACGAGCAGTACTTC. Translated, it gives CASSLGEVVRRYEQYF. The chain joins TRBV5-6 to TRBJ2-7; D is undetermined. Germline lookup yields CDR1 SGHDT and CDR2 YYEEEE. With 0 bases removed from V and 3 bases from J, the gap between germline ends came to 16 bases. CDR3 size: 16 residues.

This clonotype appeared a few times. V gene TRBV25-1 combines with J gene TRBJ2-7, with a tentative D call TRBD2 (5 bases). The CDR3 consists of 12 residues. Germline V lookup: CDR1 MGHDK, CDR2 SYGVNS. Trimming removed 3 bases at V and 6 bases at J, with 9 bases between. The CDR3 loop reads CASSDLAPEQYF. CDR3 coding DNA: TGTGCCAGCAGTGATCTAGCCCCCGAGCAGTACTTC.

This rearrangement joins TRBV7-2 to TRBJ2-1; 7 bases match TRBD2. Per germline, CDR1 SGHTA and CDR2 FQGNSA. V lost 1 base and J lost 7; bases outside the gene matches: 4. The CDR3 is 14 residues long. CDR3 sequence (DNA): TGTGCCAGCAGCTTAGAGACTAGCCGGAATGAGCAGTTCTTC. Its translation: CASSLETSRNEQFF.

Written as DNA, the CDR3 is TGCGCCAGCAGCCAAGGATTCCCTAGGGGGAATGAGCAGTTCTTC. Its translation: CASSQGFPRGNEQFF. The chain employs TRBV4-1 and TRBJ2-1; a weak D match, TRBD1 (6 bases). Germline V gene sequence: CDR1 MGHRA, CDR2 YSYEKL. V lost 1 base to trimming and J lost 7 bases, with 14 bases between them. The CDR3 is 15 residues long.